Following are 32 T cell receptor beta chains from one sample sequenced in a study of neurological immune-mediated disorders. Using its own MiXCR run on the 5' RACE reads, TCRdb lists one record per CDR3 protein. The repertoire has about 60,000 distinct CDR3 sequences, around 9.7% of them found once; the top ten carry 9.5% to 15%. Time point indicated: longitudinal time-point 2. Material: PBMCs. The receptor source for this set is a man between 25 and 39 years old in good health.

This clonotype showed up many times. V is TRBV5-5 and J is TRBJ2-2, with 10 bases that match TRBD2. The CDR3 is 16 residues long. CDR1 is SGHKS and CDR2 is YYEKEE in the germline V gene (reference sequence). V shed 1 base and J 6 bases; nucleotides not matched to a gene: 6. The CDR3 protein is CASSLSPSGSPGELFF. DNA for the CDR3: TGTGCCAGCAGCTTGTCCCCTAGCGGGAGTCCCGGGGAGCTGTTTTTT.

The sample holds many counts of this clonotype. The chain couples TRBV28 to TRBJ1-5, with 8 bases lining up with TRBD1. There are 15 residues in the CDR3. Losses at the gene ends were 7 bases for V and 2 bases for J; bases not matched to a gene: 7. Germline V CDR1 and CDR2: MDHEN, SYDVKM. This CDR3 is CASMSGGEGNQPQHF. The CDR3 nucleotides read TGTGCCAGCATGTCAGGGGGCGAGGGCAATCAGCCCCAGCATTTT.

This clonotype was counted a few times. The chain employs TRBV27 and TRBJ1-6; 7 nucleotides align to TRBD1. Germline lookup yields CDR1 MNHEY and CDR2 SMNVEV (reference sequence). The J segment lost 9 bases and the V segment lost 4 bases, leaving 9 bases of the junction unmatched. The CDR3 loop spans 15 amino acids. The DNA for the CDR3 is TGTGCCAGCAGTTCGACAGGGCTAAATAGTTCACCCCTCCACTTT. Its translation is CASSSTGLNSSPLHF.

This clonotype has a count of ten or more. The chain's CDR3 is CASSLGTGPRSGANVLTF. The CDR3 bases are TGCGCCAGCAGTCTAGGGACAGGGCCCCGCTCTGGGGCCAACGTCCTGACTTTC. The chain has TRBV4-1 and TRBJ2-6, with 9 positions matching TRBD1. The CDR3 is 18 amino acids. Germline loops: CDR1 MGHRA, CDR2 YSYEKL. Trimming cost V 6 bases and J 0 bases; bases outside gene matches: 9.

This clonotype was seen only a few times. The rearrangement joins TRBV6-5 to TRBJ1-6; 9 positions match TRBD1. This CDR3 has 17 amino acids. Trimming at V came to 5 bases and at J to 7 bases, leaving 12 bases not matched to a gene. Germline V lookup: CDR1 MNHEY, CDR2 SVGAGI. CDR3 sequence (DNA): TGTGCCAGCAGTACCGCCTTGTGGGACAGGGACAATTCACCCCTCCACTTT. This encodes CASSTALWDRDNSPLHF.

This clonotype was seen ten or more times. The rearrangement uses TRBV12-3 or TRBV12-4 and TRBJ1-2; weak D call: TRBD1 (6 bases). The V end was cut by 3 bases, the J end by 3 bases, with 11 bases between. This CDR3 contains 14 residues. The CDR3 protein is CASSFGGPDYGYTF. The CDR3 DNA sequence: TGTGCCAGCAGTTTCGGGGGCCCGGACTATGGCTACACCTTC.

There are many counts of this clonotype. V gene TRBV7-2 combines with J gene TRBJ1-5; 10 nucleotides match TRBD1. The V segment lost 5 bases and the J segment 5 bases; nucleotides outside the gene matches: 12. The CDR3 sequence is 17 residues long. Germline CDR1 SGHTA, CDR2 FQGNSA. CDR3 DNA: TGTGCCAGCAGCGATCCGACAGGGGGCATCGTCCATCAGCCCCAGCATTTT. Translated, it gives CASSDPTGGIVHQPQHF.

This clonotype was found many times. The chain recombines TRBV5-5 with TRBJ2-7; D not certain. The CDR3 is made up of 16 amino acids. Germline V lookup: CDR1 SGHKS, CDR2 YYEKEE (reference sequence). The V end was cut by 1 base, the J end by 0 bases, with 14 bases between. The CDR3 region is CASSLQRWANSYEQYF. The CDR3 DNA sequence: TGTGCCAGCAGCTTGCAACGTTGGGCCAACTCCTACGAGCAGTACTTC. The whole variable domain, filled in from reference TRBV5-5 and TRBJ2-7, reads DAGVTQSPTHLIKTRGQQVTLRCSPISGHKSVSWYQQVLGQGPQFIFQYYEKEERGRGNFPDRFSARQFPNYSSELNVNALLLGDSALYLCASSLQRWANSYEQYFGPGTRLTVT.

This clonotype was counted ten times or more. The J gene is TRBJ2-3, the V gene TRBV5-1, with a tentative D call TRBD2 (6 bases). Trimming removed 5 bases at V and 2 bases at J, with 18 bases between. Germline V gives CDR1 SGHRS, CDR2 YFSETQ. This CDR3 contains 16 residues. The CDR3, as DNA: TGCGCCAGCAGAACGGGACTCGGCGGGTCCACAGATACGCAGTATTTT. Translation gives CASRTGLGGSTDTQYF.

The V call is TRBV7-9, the J call TRBJ2-7; 7 bases match TRBD2. The CDR3 contains 15 residues. Trimming removed 0 bases from V and 0 bases from J; junction bases left unmatched: 2. The V gene's germline CDR1 is SEHNR and CDR2 FQNEAQ (reference sequence). As DNA, the CDR3 is TGTGCCAGCAGCTTAGCGGCTAGCGGCTCCTACGAGCAGTACTTC. Encoded protein: CASSLAASGSYEQYF.

There are many counts of this clonotype. This chain connects TRBV10-2 to TRBJ2-5; 9 nucleotides match TRBD1. CDR3 length: 18 residues. V shed 5 bases, J shed 5 bases, and the junction held 18 bases outside the gene matches. The germline V gene encodes CDR1 WSHSY and CDR2 SAAADI. In DNA form, the CDR3 reads TGCGCCAGCAGTCAGACACAGGGGGCAAGTAGAACGTCGGAGACCCAGTACTTC. Residues: CASSQTQGASRTSETQYF.

The sample holds many counts of this clonotype. The CDR3 loop is CSVAPARHEQFF. The CDR3 DNA is TGCAGCGTTGCCCCAGCGAGGCATGAGCAGTTCTTC. V usage is TRBV29-1 and J usage is TRBJ2-1; no reliable D call. Germline loops: CDR1 SQVTM, CDR2 ANQGSEA. This CDR3 has 12 residues. Deletions cut 4 bases from V and 8 bases from J, with 12 bases between.

This clonotype was observed many times. This chain connects TRBV27 to TRBJ2-3, with no clear D. Looked up from germline, CDR1 is MNHEY and CDR2 is SMNVEV (reference sequence). V was clipped by 8 bases and J by 2 bases, with 8 bases between them. This CDR3 has 12 amino acids. CDR3 sequence: CASGGFTDTQYF. The CDR3 DNA is TGTGCCAGCGGCGGTTTCACAGATACGCAGTATTTT.

This clonotype has a handful of counts. The genes are TRBV12-3 or TRBV12-4 and TRBJ1-5; unclear D gene. This CDR3 comprises 13 residues. With 3 bases removed from V and 8 bases from J, the gap between germline ends came to 11 bases. For the CDR3, the DNA is TGTGCCAGCAGTTTCGGGGATGTGGAGCCCCAGCATTTT. Protein: CASSFGDVEPQHF.

This chain connects TRBV27 to TRBJ2-2; TRBD2 matches at 7 bases. Germline CDR1 MNHEY, CDR2 SMNVEV (reference sequence). The CDR3 runs 18 residues. Germline trimming cut 7 bases from V and 4 bases from J; bases unmatched to any gene: 18. This CDR3 reads CASIRGLDWVSGTGELFF. The CDR3 bases are TGTGCCAGCATCAGAGGACTAGACTGGGTCTCGGGCACCGGGGAGCTGTTTTTT.

The genes are TRBV29-1 and TRBJ2-7; 14 bases match TRBD2. Germline lookup yields CDR1 SQVTM and CDR2 ANQGSEA. V lost 5 bases, J lost 0 bases, and 6 bases stayed unmatched. The CDR3 is 16 residues long. CDR3 in amino acids: CSVLGLAGVHSYEQYF. The CDR3 DNA sequence: TGCAGCGTTTTGGGACTAGCGGGAGTTCACTCCTACGAGCAGTACTTC.

This clonotype occurred many times. J is TRBJ1-5 and V is TRBV7-8; 10 positions match TRBD1. Unmatched junction bases numbered 7, after V lost 5 bases and J lost 6 bases. Germline lookup yields CDR1 SGHVS and CDR2 FQNEAQ. There are 15 residues in the CDR3. The CDR3 loop is CASSGRQGATQPQHF. CDR3 nucleotide sequence: TGTGCCAGCAGCGGGCGACAGGGGGCAACTCAGCCCCAGCATTTT.

This clonotype came up many times. This chain links TRBV12-3 or TRBV12-4 with TRBJ1-4; 9 positions match TRBD1. The junction had 4 bases not matched to a gene; V was cut back by 3 bases and J by 8 bases. The CDR3 runs 14 residues. The CDR3 region has the DNA TGTGCCAGCAGTTTCGGGACAGGGAACGAAAAACTGTTTTTT. This encodes CASSFGTGNEKLFF.

This clonotype was detected many times. The rearrangement uses TRBV9 and TRBJ1-1; D gene uncertain. Germline V CDR1 and CDR2: SGDLS, YYNGEE. The V and J ends lost 0 bases and 1 base respectively, with 7 bases between them. CDR3 length: 14 residues. CDR3 residues: CASSVVSGNTEAFF. In DNA form, the CDR3 reads TGTGCCAGCAGCGTAGTTTCGGGGAACACTGAAGCTTTCTTT. The variable domain in full, with the rest retrieved from reference TRBV9 and TRBJ1-1, is DSGVTQTPKHLITATGQRVTLRCSPRSGDLSVYWYQQSLDQGLQFLIQYYNGEERAKGNILERFSAQQFPDLHSELNLSSLELGDSALYFCASSVVSGNTEAFFGQGTRLTVV.

This clonotype was counted at least ten times. V gene TRBV18 combines with J gene TRBJ2-6; D is uncertain. V shed 2 bases and J shed 0 bases, with 5 bases lying between them. Germline V gene data show CDR1 as KGHSH and CDR2 as LQKENI. CDR3 length equals 15 residues. In DNA, the CDR3 is TGTGCCAGCTCACCAGGCGTCTCTGGGGCCAACGTCCTGACTTTC. Protein: CASSPGVSGANVLTF.

This clonotype was found many times. CDR3 sequence: CSVGRQGGSTGELFF. CDR3 nucleotides: TGCAGCGTTGGTAGGCAGGGGGGAAGCACCGGGGAGCTGTTTTTT. The chain uses TRBV29-1 and TRBJ2-2; D is perhaps TRBD1 (7 bases). CDR3 length: 15 amino acids. V lost 4 bases to trimming and J lost 4 bases, with 16 bases between them. Germline-derived CDR1 and CDR2 are SQVTM and ANQGSEA.

Many counts were recorded for this clonotype. CDR3 nucleotide sequence: TGTGCCAGCAGCCCCCAGGGGATCCACGAGCAGTACTTC. It is translated as CASSPQGIHEQYF. The chain couples TRBV4-2 to TRBJ2-7, with D possibly matching TRBD1 (6 bases). The germline V gene has CDR1 LGHNA and CDR2 YNFKEQ. The germline V and J ends were trimmed by 4 bases and 5 bases, with 12 bases remaining between them. The CDR3 is 13 residues long.

This clonotype was counted ten times or more. V is TRBV12-3 or TRBV12-4 and J is TRBJ2-5; a weak D match, TRBD2 (6 bases). The CDR3 loop spans 13 amino acids. Trimming took 7 bases from V and 1 from J, leaving 10 bases between them. Here the CDR3 reads CASTRDSQETQYF. As DNA, the CDR3 is TGTGCCAGCACTCGGGACTCCCAAGAGACCCAGTACTTC.

This clonotype was seen repeatedly, ten times or more. V usage is TRBV7-9 and J usage is TRBJ2-7, with 10 bases lining up with TRBD2. The CDR3 is 19 residues long. Germline values: CDR1 SEHNR, CDR2 FQNEAQ (reference sequence). After removal of 5 bases from V and 0 bases from J, the junction contained 16 bases not matched to a gene. DNA of the CDR3: TGTGCCAGCAGCCTCGCCTTACTAGCGGGACGTCGGGGCTCCTACGAGCAGTACTTC. Protein product: CASSLALLAGRRGSYEQYF.

This clonotype has a single count. The V and J genes are TRBV20-1 and TRBJ2-1; 7 nucleotides align to TRBD2. Trimming at V came to 0 bases and at J to 4 bases, leaving 18 bases not matched to a gene. CDR1 is DFQATT, CDR2 SNEGSKA, per germline (reference sequence). The CDR3 is 19 amino acids. The CDR3 loop is CSARDLGRETPLSYNEQFF. The CDR3 DNA is TGCAGTGCTAGAGATCTGGGGCGGGAGACCCCCCTCTCTTACAATGAGCAGTTCTTC.

This clonotype has ten or more counts. DNA for the CDR3: TGTGCCATCAGCCGGGGACAGCCTCAAGAGACCCAGTACTTC. Translated: CAISRGQPQETQYF. The genes are TRBV10-3 and TRBJ2-5, with 7 bases fitting TRBD1. This CDR3 is built from 14 residues. Germline CDR1 is ENHRY and CDR2 is SYGVKD. After removal of 6 bases from V and 2 bases from J, the junction contained 6 bases not matched to a gene.

This clonotype occurred many times. The rearrangement uses TRBV5-1 and TRBJ1-1; D gene uncertain. Germline V CDR1 and CDR2: SGHRS, YFSETQ. Trimming stripped 0 bases from V and 8 bases from J, with 8 bases between. CDR3 length: 12 amino acids. For the CDR3, the DNA is TGCGCCAGCAGCTTGGTCGGCAGCGAAGCTTTCTTT. Translated, it gives CASSLVGSEAFF.

This clonotype was seen at least ten times. The chain's CDR3 is CSVPGGSEQYF. Here the CDR3 DNA reads TGCAGCGTTCCTGGGGGCTCCGAGCAGTACTTC. V usage is TRBV29-1 and J usage is TRBJ2-7, with D maybe TRBD1 (6 bases). The CDR3 contains 11 residues. The germline CDR1 and CDR2 sequences are SQVTM and ANQGSEA. V dropped 5 bases and J dropped 6 bases, with 11 bases sitting between them.

This clonotype was found many times. The V gene is TRBV5-8, the J gene TRBJ2-7, with TRBD2 matching 8 bases. The CDR3 spans 15 residues. V lost 1 base to trimming and J lost 6 bases; unmatched junction nucleotides: 9. CDR1 is SGHTS, CDR2 YDEGEE, per germline. The DNA of the CDR3 is TGTGCCAGCAGCTTGCCACACGGGAGGGCCGCCGAGCAGTACTTC. Translated, it gives CASSLPHGRAAEQYF. The full variable domain, its missing parts supplied by reference TRBV5-8 and TRBJ2-7, is EAGVTQSPTHLIKTRGQQATLRCSPISGHTSVYWYQQALGLGLQFLLWYDEGEERNRGNFPPRFSGRQFPNYSSELNVNALELEDSALYLCASSLPHGRAAEQYFGPGTRLTVT.

This clonotype was seen repeatedly, ten times or more. At one end the junction does not follow the germline gene, possibly because of a read error. The V call is TRBV7-2, the J call TRBJ1-2; possibly TRBD1 for D (5 bases). Germline V gives CDR1 SGHTA, CDR2 FQGNSA. The CDR3 has 15 residues. The CDR3 nucleotides read TGTGCCAGCAGCTTAATAACGACCGTACAGGCTCCCATCTCCTTC. It specifies CASSLITTVQAPISF.

This clonotype has a count of ten or more. The CDR3 DNA sequence: TGCAGTGCTAGGCTGGGACAGGGGGTCAATGAGCAGTTCTTC. Protein: CSARLGQGVNEQFF. The chain combines TRBV20-1 with TRBJ2-1, with TRBD1 matching over 11 bases. This CDR3 region has 14 residues. Germline CDR1 and CDR2: DFQATT and SNEGSKA (reference sequence). The V and J ends lost 3 bases and 6 bases, in that order; junction bases with no gene match: 4.

This clonotype was counted at least ten times. The chain employs TRBV20-1 and TRBJ1-3; no firm D call. The length of the CDR3 is 12 residues. Trimming took 3 bases from V and 4 from J, leaving 7 bases between them. From germline, CDR1 is DFQATT and CDR2 SNEGSKA (reference sequence). In DNA form, the CDR3 reads TGCAGTGCTAGTGGTCTGGGAAACACCATATATTTT. This gives the protein CSASGLGNTIYF.